Listed here are 29 T cell receptor beta chains from one sample, sequenced in a study of human T cells and chemical hapten exposure. Stated time point: pre-sensitization, week 0. Treatment given: therapeutic diphenylcyclopropenone sensitization with weekly scalp DPC. TCRdb recomputed calls from the RACE reads with MiXCR, one row per CDR3 protein. This sample has around 95,000 distinct CDR3 sequences, with under 14% found just once. This sample comprised whole blood, obtained in connection with sensitization to the hapten diphenylcyclopropenone (DPC). These receptors were obtained from a woman between 55 and 75 years old with alopecia areata. Some clones in this sample may be carry-over from other donors' samples.

This chain links TRBV30 with TRBJ2-7; no definite D call. The germline gives CDR1 GTSNPN, CDR2 SVGIG (reference sequence). There are 15 residues in the CDR3. Trimming pared 0 bases from V and 6 bases from J, leaving 18 bases between. The CDR3 nucleotides read TGTGCCTGGAGTGTAAACTCCAGCTTCTTGACCGAGCAGTACTTC. Protein product: CAWSVNSSFLTEQYF.

This clonotype has a handful of counts. V usage is TRBV20-1 and J usage is TRBJ1-2, with a possible D match to TRBD1 (6 bases). CDR3 length equals 14 residues. Germline assignment: CDR1 DFQATT and CDR2 SNEGSKA (reference sequence). V lost 0 bases and J 7 bases, leaving 15 bases between the germline ends. The DNA of the CDR3 is TGCAGTGCTAGAGAGCCCACCCCACAGGGTGGCTACACCTTC. It codes for CSAREPTPQGGYTF.

This clonotype was picked up a small number of times. The V and J genes are TRBV7-6 and TRBJ2-5; D is undetermined. CDR1 is SGHVS, CDR2 FNYEAQ, per germline. Trimming removed 1 base at V and 5 bases at J, with 8 bases between. This CDR3 has 13 amino acids. The CDR3 spells CASSLVTGETQYF. The DNA for the CDR3 is TGTGCCAGCAGCTTAGTTACCGGGGAGACCCAGTACTTC.

This chain connects TRBV6-6 to TRBJ2-2, with a tentative D call TRBD1 (5 bases). CDR3 length: 13 amino acids. V was shortened by 5 bases and J by 5 bases, with 9 bases between the two germline ends. Germline V lookup: CDR1 MNHNY, CDR2 SVGAGI (reference sequence). CDR3 DNA: TGTGCCAGCAGTCCACAGGATACCGGGGAGCTGTTTTTT. Its protein is CASSPQDTGELFF.

This clonotype showed up just a few times. The rearrangement links TRBV3-1 to TRBJ2-7; the match to TRBD2 covers 10 bases. CDR1 and CDR2 (germline): LGHDT, YNNKEL (reference sequence). This CDR3 has 15 amino acids. The V gene end was trimmed by 2 bases and the J gene end by 4 bases; junction bases not matched to a gene: 5. CDR3 amino acids: CASSQPSGSHYEQYF. The CDR3 nucleotides are TGTGCCAGCAGCCAACCTAGCGGGAGTCATTACGAGCAGTACTTC.

The V call is TRBV15, the J call TRBJ2-1; no firm D call. The CDR3 covers 12 residues. From germline, CDR1 is LNHNV and CDR2 YYDKDF (reference sequence). V was cut by 4 bases and J by 7 bases, with 8 bases left in between. The CDR3 DNA is TGTGCCACCAGCAATTTGGAGAATGAGCAGTTCTTC. Encoded protein: CATSNLENEQFF. Variable domain in full (rest from reference TRBV15 and TRBJ2-1): DAMVIQNPRYQVTQFGKPVTLSCSQTLNHNVMYWYQQKSSQAPKLLFHYYDKDFNNEADTPDNFQSRRPNTSFCFLDIRSPGLGDTAMYLCATSNLENEQFFGPGTRLTVL.

On this clonotype: Germline and junction disagree at one end, which may indicate a read error. CDR3 in DNA: TGCGCCAGCTCACCGACAGGGGCTGTTGAAAAACTGTTTTTT. Its translation is CASSPTGAVEKLFF. This chain joins TRBV18 and TRBJ1-4; 8 bases match TRBD1. Germline-derived CDR1 and CDR2 are KGHSH and LQKENI. The CDR3 sequence is 14 residues long.

This clonotype came up a few times. The chain combines TRBV9 with TRBJ2-7; no clear D gene. The CDR3 is 15 amino acids. V gave up 3 bases and J gave up 0 bases, with 13 bases separating them. CDR1 is SGDLS and CDR2 is YYNGEE in the germline V gene. The CDR3 loop is CASSAGLIHSYEQYF. The CDR3 coding sequence is TGTGCCAGCAGCGCCGGTCTCATCCACTCCTACGAGCAGTACTTC. Looking up the rest from reference TRBV9 and TRBJ2-7 gives the full variable domain: DSGVTQTPKHLITATGQRVTLRCSPRSGDLSVYWYQQSLDQGLQFLIQYYNGEERAKGNILERFSAQQFPDLHSELNLSSLELGDSALYFCASSAGLIHSYEQYFGPGTRLTVT.

This sequence joins TRBV12-3 or TRBV12-4 and TRBJ1-5; D is unresolved. CDR3 size: 13 residues. V was trimmed by 6 bases and J by 11 bases, leaving 17 bases between them. The CDR3 spells CASRMETSMAQHF. In nucleotides, the CDR3 is TGTGCCAGCAGGATGGAGACGTCAATGGCCCAGCATTTT.

This clonotype was recorded a few times. V is TRBV29-1 and J is TRBJ2-7, with D uncertain. V was shortened by 3 bases and J by 6 bases, with 18 bases between the two germline ends. The CDR3 consists of 14 residues. Germline V gene lookup returns CDR1 SQVTM and CDR2 ANQGSEA. CDR3 coding DNA: TGCAGCGTTGATGTGTCGGGCAGGCCGGCCGAGCAGTACTTC. The encoded protein is CSVDVSGRPAEQYF.

The V call is TRBV20-1, the J call TRBJ2-7; TRBD2 aligns across 8 bases. Germline V gives CDR1 DFQATT, CDR2 SNEGSKA (reference sequence). Losses at the gene ends were 3 bases for V and 4 bases for J; bases not matched to a gene: 5. CDR3 length: 13 amino acids. The CDR3 loop reads CSASPSGGYEQYF. The CDR3 DNA reads as TGCAGTGCTAGTCCCAGCGGGGGTTACGAGCAGTACTTC.

This clonotype was detected ten times or more. The V gene is TRBV4-1, the J gene TRBJ2-7, with D unresolved. This CDR3 has 14 amino acids. V gave up 0 bases and J gave up 6 bases, with 12 bases separating them. CDR1 MGHRA and CDR2 YSYEKL come from the germline V gene. This chain's CDR3 is CASSQEARGGEQYF. The CDR3 DNA is TGCGCCAGCAGCCAAGAAGCACGAGGCGGCGAGCAGTACTTC.

Comments on this clonotype: A much more abundant neighbour one base away suggests this may be a read error. The chain links TRBV7-8 to TRBJ1-3; the D is unclear. CDR3 size: 15 residues. The V and J ends lost 5 bases and 4 bases respectively, with 15 bases between them. Germline V CDR1 and CDR2: SGHVS, FQNEAQ. The DNA for the CDR3 is TGTGCCAGCAGCGTAGTAGCCTCACAAGGAAACACCATATATTTT. It is translated as CASSVVASQGNTIYF.

V and J are TRBV6-1 and TRBJ1-1; no reliable D call. This CDR3 is built from 11 residues. Deletions cut 7 bases from V and 5 bases from J, with 8 bases between. Germline lookup yields CDR1 MNHNS and CDR2 SASEGT. CDR3 loop: CASKGRTEAFF. The CDR3 DNA is TGTGCCAGCAAAGGGAGGACTGAAGCTTTCTTT.

This clonotype occurred many times. This rearrangement joins TRBV4-1 to TRBJ1-1; D is unclear. The germline gives CDR1 MGHRA, CDR2 YSYEKL. The CDR3 loop spans 13 amino acids. Trimming took off 0 bases at V and 13 bases at J, with 15 bases between the two ends. The CDR3 is CASSQDPGLENFF. CDR3 DNA sequence: TGCGCCAGCAGCCAAGATCCCGGTCTCGAGAATTTCTTT.

Many counts were recorded for this clonotype. The chain links TRBV6-1 to TRBJ1-1; D gene ambiguous. The CDR3 is made up of 13 amino acids. The germline V gene has CDR1 MNHNS and CDR2 SASEGT. Trimming pared 8 bases from V and 1 base from J, leaving 11 bases between. CDR3 DNA sequence: TGTGCCAGCGTCGAAACGGGGAACACTGAAGCTTTCTTT. Translated: CASVETGNTEAFF.

This clonotype showed up many times. The chain is built from TRBV3-1 and TRBJ1-5; 7 positions match TRBD1. The CDR3 has 15 residues. V shed 4 bases and J 1 base; nucleotides not matched to a gene: 4. Germline V gene data show CDR1 as LGHDT and CDR2 as YNNKEL (reference sequence). The CDR3: CASSRPRGSNQPQHF. The CDR3 DNA is TGTGCCAGCAGCCGTCCCAGGGGGAGCAATCAGCCCCAGCATTTT.

Ten or more counts support this clonotype. V gene TRBV3-1 combines with J gene TRBJ1-6; the D gene is possibly TRBD1 (5 bases). V lost 4 bases and J 5 bases, leaving 9 bases between the germline ends. From germline, CDR1 is LGHDT and CDR2 YNNKEL (reference sequence). This CDR3 has 14 amino acids. CDR3 sequence (DNA): TGTGCCAGCAGCCTCCGGGGGGATAATTCACCCCTCCACTTT. Protein sequence: CASSLRGDNSPLHF.

There are many counts of this clonotype. This chain joins TRBV4-1 and TRBJ1-5; no clear D gene. Per germline, CDR1 MGHRA and CDR2 YSYEKL. This CDR3 contains 17 residues. The V end lost 0 bases, the J end lost 6 bases, and 18 bases lay between the germline ends. The DNA of the CDR3 is TGCGCCAGCAGCCAAGAACTAGGAGGTCCCACCGTTCAGCCCCAGCATTTT. Translating gives CASSQELGGPTVQPQHF.

This clonotype was observed many times. V usage is TRBV10-3 and J usage is TRBJ2-1; 8 bases map to TRBD2. Looked up from germline, CDR1 is ENHRY and CDR2 is SYGVKD. V trimming: 5 bases; J trimming: 6 bases; junction bases outside the gene matches: 12. CDR3 length: 16 residues. CDR3 protein: CAISPSRGGRVNEQFF. The CDR3 DNA is TGTGCCATCAGTCCCTCACGGGGGGGCAGGGTCAATGAGCAGTTCTTC.

Many counts were recorded for this clonotype. The V call is TRBV7-2, the J call TRBJ2-1; weak D call: TRBD2 (6 bases). Germline V gives CDR1 SGHTA, CDR2 FQGNSA. The CDR3 is 14 amino acids. Trimming left V 1 base short and J 7 bases short, with 11 bases between. The CDR3 is CASSLVTSWNEQFF. CDR3 in DNA: TGTGCCAGCAGCTTAGTAACTAGCTGGAATGAGCAGTTCTTC.

V and J are TRBV7-6 and TRBJ2-5; 11 bases line up with TRBD1. Germline V gene data show CDR1 as SGHVS and CDR2 as FNYEAQ. The V and J ends lost 4 bases and 7 bases, in that order; junction bases with no gene match: 5. The CDR3 has 14 amino acids. For the CDR3, the DNA is TGTGCCAGCAGCTCACGGACAGGGGGCGTGACCCAGTACTTC. It yields the protein CASSSRTGGVTQYF.

This clonotype was seen many times. The gene calls are TRBV27 and TRBJ2-7, with 9 positions matching TRBD2. The trim removed 4 bases at V and 4 bases at J, leaving 8 bases unmatched. From germline, CDR1 is MNHEY and CDR2 SMNVEV (reference sequence). The CDR3 contains 15 residues. The chain's CDR3 is CASSYAGGPIYEQYF. The CDR3 bases are TGTGCCAGCAGTTACGCGGGAGGGCCTATATACGAGCAGTACTTC.

Concerning this clonotype: With a much larger clone just one base away, this may be a read error. V and J are TRBV13 and TRBJ2-5; D tentatively reads TRBD1 or TRBD2 (5 bases each). Trimming took 4 bases from V and 7 from J, leaving 16 bases between them. Germline V gives CDR1 PRHDT, CDR2 FYEKMQ (reference sequence). This CDR3 is built from 14 residues. The CDR3 nucleotides are TGTGCCAGCAGCTCCGATGGGGGTACTGGGACCCAGTACTTC. As protein: CASSSDGGTGTQYF.

The rearrangement links TRBV14 to TRBJ2-3; D is possibly TRBD2 (5 bases). Germline CDR1 is SGHDN and CDR2 is FVKESK. The CDR3 loop spans 15 amino acids. Trimming took 4 bases from V and 2 from J, leaving 13 bases between them. CDR3 nucleotides: TGTGCCAGCAGCCGGACTCGGTTACTCACAGATACGCAGTATTTT. Amino acid sequence: CASSRTRLLTDTQYF.

This clonotype was picked up a small number of times. This rearrangement joins TRBV2 to TRBJ2-1, with 16 bases identical to TRBD2. Germline trimming cut 0 bases from V and 2 bases from J; bases unmatched to any gene: 4. The CDR3 runs 19 residues. Germline assignment: CDR1 SNHLY and CDR2 FYNNEI. CDR3 sequence: CASSEAGLAGGSAYNEQFF. In nucleotides, the CDR3 is TGTGCCAGCAGTGAAGCGGGACTAGCGGGGGGGTCGGCCTACAATGAGCAGTTCTTC.

This clonotype was observed at least ten times. V is TRBV6-5 and J is TRBJ2-4, with D possibly matching TRBD2 (5 bases). The germline CDR1 and CDR2 sequences are MNHEY and SVGAGI. V lost 8 bases to trimming and J lost 9 bases, with 11 bases between them. The CDR3 is made up of 11 amino acids. The CDR3 bases are TGTGCCAGCGCCCACGAGGGCATTCAGTACTTC. The encoded protein is CASAHEGIQYF.

This clonotype was detected ten times or more. The chain joins TRBV5-1 to TRBJ2-7; D is perhaps TRBD2 (6 bases). CDR1 and CDR2 (germline): SGHRS, YFSETQ. The CDR3 runs to 14 residues. The V end was cut by 2 bases, the J end by 2 bases, with 11 bases between. Here the CDR3 reads CASSFNTGAYEQYF. The CDR3 DNA reads as TGCGCCAGCAGCTTTAACACGGGGGCCTACGAGCAGTACTTC.

The rearrangement uses TRBV27 and TRBJ1-6; D is undetermined. The germline V and J ends were trimmed by 4 bases and 9 bases, with 13 bases remaining between them. Germline V CDR1 and CDR2: MNHEY, SMNVEV (reference sequence). CDR3 length: 14 amino acids. The CDR3 spells CASSYGERGSPLHF. The CDR3 bases are TGTGCCAGCAGTTATGGAGAACGTGGTTCACCCCTCCACTTT.